This passage covers 10 T cell receptor beta chains from one sample sequenced in a study of OX40 agonist ivuxolimab in advanced cancers. Repertoires were generated with immunoSEQ multiplex PCR, while TCRdb's copy carries only in-frame clones and drops some. Among under 95,000 clones listed, 91% were seen once. The material was CD4+ or CD8+ T cells sorted from blood, obtained in a trial of the OX40 agonist ivuxolimab. Receptors originate from an adult with an advanced solid tumor such as melanoma, head and neck, liver or kidney cancer.

V is TRBV9 and J is TRBJ2-1; 7 bases map to TRBD2. Trimming took 3 bases from V and 9 from J; bases not matched to a gene: 3. Looked up from germline, CDR1 is SGDLS and CDR2 is YYNGEE. CDR3 size: 12 residues. This CDR3 is CASSGIAGEQFF. The CDR3 DNA is TGTGCCAGCAGCGGCATAGCGGGTGAGCAGTTCTTC.

The genes are TRBV11-2 and TRBJ1-1, with a tentative D call TRBD1 (5 bases). The germline V gene has CDR1 SGHAT and CDR2 FQNNGV. The V end was cut by 0 bases, the J end by 1 base, with 9 bases between. The CDR3 length is 15 residues. The CDR3 here is CASSLDLGANTEAFF. The DNA for the CDR3 is TGTGCCAGCAGCTTAGATTTAGGGGCGAACACTGAAGCTTTCTTT.

The genes are TRBV10-3 and TRBJ2-3, with 7 bases fitting TRBD2. The CDR3 is made up of 13 amino acids. CDR1 ENHRY and CDR2 SYGVKD come from the germline V gene. V was clipped by 6 bases and J by 5 bases; unmatched bases: 5. The DNA of the CDR3 is TGTGCCATCAGCGGGGGGTCTGGAGATACGCAGTATTTT. Protein: CAISGGSGDTQYF.

V is TRBV29-1 and J is TRBJ1-1; TRBD1 matches at 11 bases. The CDR3 contains 16 residues. The trim removed 6 bases at V and 6 bases at J, leaving 15 bases unmatched. The germline V gene encodes CDR1 SQVTM and CDR2 ANQGSEA. For the CDR3, the DNA is TGCAGCGTCTACGCACGGGGACAGGGGGAGCCCTCTGAAGCTTTCTTT. Translation: CSVYARGQGEPSEAFF.

The chain recombines TRBV18 with TRBJ2-1; no reliable D call. Germline V gene sequence: CDR1 KGHSH, CDR2 LQKENI. V was clipped by 1 base and J by 9 bases, with 7 bases between them. This CDR3 contains 12 residues. The CDR3 here is CASSPRDGEQFF. The CDR3 nucleotides are TGTGCCAGCTCACCACGTGATGGTGAGCAGTTCTTC.

The chain carries TRBV11-2 and TRBJ2-7, with TRBD2 matching over 11 bases. Germline CDR1 and CDR2: SGHAT and FQNNGV. The trim removed 1 base at V and 10 bases at J, leaving 6 bases unmatched. The CDR3 covers 14 residues. In nucleotides, the CDR3 is TGTGCCAGCAGCTTAGGACTAGCGGGATTTGAACAGTACTTC. Translated, it gives CASSLGLAGFEQYF.

The chain recombines TRBV28 with TRBJ2-2, with 9 nucleotides matching TRBD2. Germline trimming cut 5 bases from V and 6 bases from J; bases unmatched to any gene: 7. The CDR3 is 15 residues long. CDR1 and CDR2 (germline): MDHEN, SYDVKM. In DNA, the CDR3 is TGTGCCAGCAGTCCCTCCCGCGGGGGGGCCGGGGAGCTGTTTTTT. It encodes CASSPSRGGAGELFF.

The CDR3 DNA sequence: TGTGCCAGCAGTTATTCAGGGGTCAATCAGCCCCAGCATTTT. It is translated as CASSYSGVNQPQHF. J is TRBJ1-5 and V is TRBV27, with D perhaps matching TRBD1 (6 bases). This CDR3 region has 14 residues. CDR1 is MNHEY and CDR2 is SMNVEV in the germline V gene (reference sequence). The V and J ends lost 4 bases and 3 bases respectively, with 10 bases between them.

V usage is TRBV11-2 and J usage is TRBJ1-3; no clear D gene. Germline CDR1 SGHAT, CDR2 FQNNGV. The CDR3 is 14 amino acids. The V and J ends lost 5 bases and 2 bases respectively, with 10 bases between them. CDR3 DNA sequence: TGTGCCAGCAGCCCAGTATCAGCTGGAAACACCATATATTTT. The encoded protein is CASSPVSAGNTIYF.

This chain joins TRBV12-5 and TRBJ2-1; 11 bases map to TRBD2. Losses at the gene ends were 0 bases for V and 5 bases for J; bases not matched to a gene: 9. CDR1 and CDR2 from the germline V gene are LGHNT and FRNRAP. The CDR3 has 18 residues. The CDR3 DNA reads TGTGCTAGTGGTTTGGTACTAGCGGGAGTCCCAAATAACAATGAGCAGTTCTTC. It is translated as CASGLVLAGVPNNNEQFF.